The clone carrying this T cell receptor beta chain has just one count. The antigen is not known. This sample is drawn from a study of cytomegalovirus exposure and HLA in healthy donors. Points from the study as a whole: The study flagged 150 to 200 TCR beta chains as cytomegalovirus-associated.

Though nominally healthy at sampling, donors likely had unrecorded immune exposures. The CDR3 is 13 amino acids. Trimming stripped 1 base from V and 6 bases from J, with 7 bases between. Germline V gene lookup returns CDR1 SEHNR and CDR2 FQNEAQ (reference sequence). Researchers ran the PCR with 60 Vbeta and 13 Jbeta primers. Here immunoSEQ multiplex PCR was the method, and the copy in TCRdb shows in-frame clones only, minus some. This table holds around 150,000 clones, about 88% found once. The sample was PBMCs. The chain carries TRBV7-9 and TRBJ2-1, with a possible D match to TRBD2 (5 bases). The origin of this receptor is a woman aged 18 to 35 in good health and CMV-seronegative. The CDR3 loop reads CASSLGGSNEQFF. Written as DNA, the CDR3 is TGTGCCAGCAGCTTAGGAGGGAGCAATGAGCAGTTCTTC.